One sample yielded the 25 T cell receptor beta chains listed below, sequenced in a study of T cell changes during pregnancy in multiple sclerosis. Libraries were prepared by immunoSEQ multiplex PCR; TCRdb keeps only in-frame clonotypes and omits some of them. The repertoire consists of 70,000 to 95,000 clones, with about 94% occurring once and the leading ten covering 2.2%. The starting material was peripheral blood, obtained in the third trimester of pregnancy. These receptors all come from a female donor with multiple sclerosis, enrolled in a pregnancy study.

V and J are TRBV4-3 and TRBJ2-7; TRBD2 agrees at 11 bases. Germline lookup yields CDR1 LGHNA and CDR2 YSLEER. Trimming took 6 bases from V and 5 from J; bases not matched to a gene: 9. The CDR3 has 15 residues. For the CDR3, the DNA is TGCGCCAGCAGTAATCGACTAGCGGGATCCGACGAGCAGTACTTC. Translation gives CASSNRLAGSDEQYF.

The rearrangement joins TRBV5-4 to TRBJ2-7; 11 nucleotides match TRBD1. There are 13 residues in the CDR3. Unmatched junction bases numbered 4, after V lost 7 bases and J lost 4 bases. Germline V gene lookup returns CDR1 SGHNT and CDR2 YYREEE (reference sequence). The CDR3 reads CASQRDRGYEQYF. The CDR3 bases are TGTGCCAGCCAACGGGACAGGGGGTACGAGCAGTACTTC.

The chain has TRBV28 and TRBJ2-5; D might be TRBD1 (5 bases). Germline V gene sequence: CDR1 MDHEN, CDR2 SYDVKM. V lost 0 bases and J lost 5, with 13 bases in between. The CDR3 is 15 amino acids. The CDR3 nucleotides are TGTGCCAGCAGTTTATGGGCAGGGTCTGACGAGACCCAGTACTTC. This encodes CASSLWAGSDETQYF.

This chain uses TRBV5-4 with TRBJ1-1; a possible D gene is TRBD1 (5 bases). Trimming took off 0 bases at V and 6 bases at J, with 15 bases between the two ends. This CDR3 has 15 amino acids. CDR1 SGHNT and CDR2 YYREEE come from the germline V gene (reference sequence). CDR3 nucleotides: TGTGCCAGCAGCTTGGCCGCAGGGCTGACGTCTGAAGCTTTCTTT. Protein sequence: CASSLAAGLTSEAFF.

The sample holds one count of this clone. This chain connects TRBV18 to TRBJ2-5, with TRBD2 identical over 11 bases. The CDR3 covers 15 residues. V was clipped by 6 bases and J by 1 base; unmatched bases: 4. In germline, CDR1 is KGHSH, CDR2 LQKENI. The CDR3 is CASSSTSGTQETQYF. Here the CDR3 DNA reads TGTGCCAGCTCGTCGACTAGCGGGACCCAAGAGACCCAGTACTTC.

The chain employs TRBV2 and TRBJ1-2; 7 nucleotides align to TRBD1. Germline V gene sequence: CDR1 SNHLY, CDR2 FYNNEI. V lost 6 bases and J lost 2; bases outside the gene matches: 6. The CDR3 runs to 14 residues. CDR3 region: CASRIQGTNYGYTF. The CDR3 coding sequence is TGTGCCAGCAGGATACAGGGGACCAACTATGGCTACACCTTC.

This clone was detected only once. The chain combines TRBV28 with TRBJ1-5; D remains unclear. V shed 6 bases and J shed 3 bases, with 6 bases lying between them. The CDR3 sequence is 12 residues long. Looked up from germline, CDR1 is MDHEN and CDR2 is SYDVKM. CDR3 sequence (DNA): TGTGCCAGCAGGGGCGACAATCAGCCCCAGCATTTT. Translation: CASRGDNQPQHF.

This clone showed up just once. The chain has TRBV14 and TRBJ1-1; 8 bases agree with TRBD1. CDR3 length: 15 residues. J lost 4 bases, V lost 3 bases, and 7 bases had no gene match. Germline V gives CDR1 SGHDN, CDR2 FVKESK. In nucleotides, the CDR3 is TGTGCCAGCAGCCAGCGACAGGGGAGGTTCACTGAAGCTTTCTTT. It encodes CASSQRQGRFTEAFF.

The V and J genes are TRBV19 and TRBJ1-5, with D unclear. Germline assignment: CDR1 LNHDA and CDR2 SQIVND (reference sequence). Trimming removed 0 bases from V and 2 bases from J, with 14 bases in between. The CDR3 runs 17 residues. The DNA of the CDR3 is TGTGCCAGTAGTATAGATCAAGGACTTGGCGGCAATCAGCCCCAGCATTTT. It specifies CASSIDQGLGGNQPQHF.

The V call is TRBV30, the J call TRBJ2-7, with D possibly matching TRBD2 (5 bases). The CDR3 spans 11 residues. Germline assignment: CDR1 GTSNPN and CDR2 SVGIG (reference sequence). V lost 3 bases to trimming and J lost 7 bases, with 10 bases between them. The CDR3 nucleotides read TGTGCCTGGAGGGGATCGGGGGAGCAGTACTTC. Amino acid sequence: CAWRGSGEQYF.

The CDR3 sequence is CASSAPLAEYTGELFF. Here the CDR3 DNA reads TGTGCCAGCAGCGCCCCCCTAGCGGAGTACACCGGGGAGCTGTTTTTT. This chain uses TRBV9 with TRBJ2-2; 7 bases fit TRBD2. V lost 3 bases, J lost 3 bases, and 8 bases stayed unmatched. CDR1 SGDLS and CDR2 YYNGEE come from the germline V gene. CDR3 size: 16 residues.

The chain is built from TRBV5-4 and TRBJ2-7; TRBD2 might be the D (6 bases). V gave up 1 base and J gave up 5 bases, with 10 bases separating them. Germline V gives CDR1 SGHNT, CDR2 YYREEE (reference sequence). The CDR3 spans 13 residues. Here the CDR3 DNA reads TGTGCCAGCAGCTTGCGGGAGAGGAACGAGCAGTACTTC. This translates into CASSLRERNEQYF.

The chain recombines TRBV6-1 with TRBJ2-7; TRBD1 matches 7 bases. Germline CDR1 reads MNHNS; CDR2 reads SASEGT. This CDR3 is 13 amino acids long. Unmatched junction bases numbered 8, after V lost 5 bases and J lost 7 bases. CDR3 protein: CASSPKIQGEQYF. The CDR3 nucleotides read TGTGCCAGCAGTCCTAAAATACAGGGGGAGCAGTACTTC.

The chain couples TRBV13 to TRBJ1-5; D is ambiguous. The length of the CDR3 is 14 residues. Trimming left V 3 bases short and J 3 bases short, with 9 bases between. Germline V gene sequence: CDR1 PRHDT, CDR2 FYEKMQ (reference sequence). CDR3 amino acids: CASSLRPNNQPQHF. The CDR3 nucleotides are TGTGCCAGCAGCTTGAGGCCTAACAATCAGCCCCAGCATTTT.

This clone was seen a few times. The CDR3 here is CASRTRSDEQYF. CDR3 DNA sequence: TGTGCCAGCAGGACTAGGTCGGACGAGCAGTACTTC. This chain links TRBV11-2 with TRBJ2-7, with D possibly matching TRBD2 (6 bases). This CDR3 is built from 12 residues. Germline V gives CDR1 SGHAT, CDR2 FQNNGV. The ends were cut back, 6 bases at V and 5 bases at J, with 11 bases in the middle.

The rearrangement links TRBV5-1 to TRBJ2-7; D is possibly TRBD2 (5 bases). CDR1 and CDR2 (germline): SGHRS, YFSETQ. V was trimmed by 0 bases and J by 4 bases, leaving 14 bases between them. This CDR3 comprises 15 residues. The DNA of the CDR3 is TGCGCCAGCAGCTTGGGAAGCGGCAAAGCTTACGAGCAGTACTTC. It encodes CASSLGSGKAYEQYF.

The V gene is TRBV18, the J gene TRBJ1-3, with D perhaps matching TRBD1 (6 bases). Per germline, CDR1 KGHSH and CDR2 LQKENI. With 0 bases removed from V and 0 bases from J, the gap between germline ends came to 9 bases. This CDR3 has 16 residues. The CDR3 sequence: CASSPPGAVSGNTIYF. The CDR3 nucleotides read TGTGCCAGCTCACCACCGGGGGCCGTCTCTGGAAACACCATATATTTT. Together with reference TRBV18 and TRBJ1-3, the CDR3 gives the full variable domain: NAGVMQNPRHLVRRRGQEARLRCSPMKGHSHVYWYRQLPEEGLKFMVYLQKENIIDESGMPKERFSAEFPKEGPSILRIQQVVRGDSAAYFCASSPPGAVSGNTIYFGEGSWLTVV.

This chain links TRBV2 with TRBJ2-7; 11 nucleotides match TRBD2. Trimming took 5 bases from V and 1 from J; bases not matched to a gene: 16. Germline V CDR1 and CDR2: SNHLY, FYNNEI. The CDR3 runs to 19 residues. Here the CDR3 DNA reads TGTGCCAGCAGTCTTCGACTAGCGGGACATTTAGGGGGGTCCTACGAGCAGTACTTC. It specifies CASSLRLAGHLGGSYEQYF.

J is TRBJ1-5 and V is TRBV11-3; D not certain. Per germline, CDR1 SGHNT and CDR2 YENEEA. The CDR3 is 15 amino acids. V was pared by 1 base and J by 1 base, with 8 bases between. DNA for the CDR3: TGTGCCAGCAGCTTAGGGTCGGGGAGCAATCAGCCCCAGCATTTT. As protein: CASSLGSGSNQPQHF.

The chain links TRBV5-6 to TRBJ2-7, with 9 bases fitting TRBD1. This CDR3 spans 15 amino acids. V shed 3 bases, J shed 7 bases, and the junction held 11 bases outside the gene matches. CDR1 is SGHDT and CDR2 is YYEEEE in the germline V gene. The CDR3 loop is CASSSGTGFFYEQYF. CDR3 nucleotides: TGTGCCAGCAGCTCCGGGACAGGGTTCTTTTATGAGCAGTACTTC.

V gene TRBV27 combines with J gene TRBJ1-1; TRBD1 matches 7 bases. The ends lost 5 bases at V and 1 base at J; junction bases unmatched: 10. The germline V gene has CDR1 MNHEY and CDR2 SMNVEV (reference sequence). The CDR3 has 16 amino acids. CDR3 sequence (DNA): TGTGCCAGCAGTCTCCAGGGGGGTGATTCGAACACTGAAGCTTTCTTT. Amino acids: CASSLQGGDSNTEAFF.

V and J are TRBV6-5 and TRBJ2-1, with 7 bases fitting TRBD2. The CDR3 has 14 amino acids. The trim removed 2 bases at V and 8 bases at J, leaving 6 bases unmatched. Per the germline V gene, CDR1 is MNHEY and CDR2 is SVGAGI. The CDR3 sequence is CASSYEGGPYEQFF. In DNA form, the CDR3 reads TGTGCCAGCAGTTACGAGGGAGGGCCCTATGAGCAGTTCTTC.

V and J are TRBV19 and TRBJ2-7, with 8 bases matching TRBD2. This CDR3 comprises 16 residues. V lost 2 bases and J lost 0; bases outside the gene matches: 6. Germline V gene data show CDR1 as LNHDA and CDR2 as SQIVND (reference sequence). The CDR3 is CASSIRAGGHSYEQYF. The CDR3 DNA sequence: TGTGCCAGTAGTATAAGGGCGGGAGGCCACTCCTACGAGCAGTACTTC.

The chain recombines TRBV4-2 with TRBJ2-7; the match to TRBD2 covers 12 bases. The germline gives CDR1 LGHNA, CDR2 YNFKEQ. J was trimmed by 3 bases and V by 4 bases; bases with no gene match: 10. The length of the CDR3 is 17 residues. CDR3 sequence (DNA): TGTGCCAGCAGCCTCAGACTAGCGGGAGACCAACACTACGAGCAGTACTTC. Protein product: CASSLRLAGDQHYEQYF.

This chain links TRBV13 with TRBJ2-7; possibly TRBD2 for D (6 bases). From germline, CDR1 is PRHDT and CDR2 FYEKMQ (reference sequence). V dropped 0 bases and J dropped 2 bases, with 17 bases sitting between them. The CDR3 extends over 17 amino acids. Here the CDR3 reads CASSLGHTDGGTYEQYF. The DNA for the CDR3 is TGTGCCAGCAGCTTAGGGCATACAGATGGAGGGACCTACGAGCAGTACTTC.